A single sample gave rise to the 20 T cell receptor beta chains below, sequenced in a study of T cells in tuberculosis. Sorting used thawed, overnight-rested PBMC stained with anti-CD3, a viability dye and GMM-loaded CD1B tetramer. The lipid loaded on the CD1B tetramers was C32 glucose monomycolate from Rhodococcus equi. The assay was immunoSEQ multiplex PCR, and TCRdb's table has in-frame clones only and misses some. The sample contains some 90,000 clones, approximately 90% of which appear only once. What was sequenced was CD1b-GMM tetramer-negative cells sorted from PBMCs. These TCRs come from an adult woman with latent tuberculosis.

V and J are TRBV5-1 and TRBJ1-2; 8 bases map to TRBD1. With 4 bases clipped from V and 7 bases from J, the junction kept 15 bases outside the gene matches. CDR3 size: 16 residues. Germline V lookup: CDR1 SGHRS, CDR2 YFSETQ. CDR3 DNA sequence: TGCGCCAGCAGCCCTTTGGACAGGGCCAGGTACGGTGGCTACACCTTC. Its translation is CASSPLDRARYGGYTF.

The chain has TRBV5-1 and TRBJ2-1; 15 bases are shared with TRBD2. Germline trimming cut 3 bases from V and 10 bases from J; bases unmatched to any gene: 5. This CDR3 contains 15 residues. Per germline, CDR1 SGHRS and CDR2 YFSETQ. CDR3 amino acids: CASSSTGTSGREQFF. The CDR3 bases are TGCGCCAGCAGCTCTACCGGGACTAGCGGGAGGGAGCAGTTCTTC.

This clone appeared once. V gene TRBV7-9 combines with J gene TRBJ1-4, with 7 bases lining up with TRBD1. CDR3 size: 14 residues. Trimming cost V 5 bases and J 10 bases; bases outside gene matches: 10. The germline V gene encodes CDR1 SEHNR and CDR2 FQNEAQ (reference sequence). The CDR3, as DNA: TGTGCCAGCAGCCCACCCGGGCAGGGGGTAAAACTGTTTTTT. This codes for CASSPPGQGVKLFF.

The chain recombines TRBV4-3 with TRBJ2-1; no reliable D call. V dropped 3 bases and J dropped 0 bases, with 6 bases sitting between them. The CDR3 runs 14 residues. Germline CDR1 LGHNA, CDR2 YSLEER. Written as DNA, the CDR3 is TGCGCCAGCAGCCACGTTAGCTCCTACAATGAGCAGTTCTTC. As protein: CASSHVSSYNEQFF.

V usage is TRBV9 and J usage is TRBJ2-1; 7 nucleotides match TRBD2. CDR1 SGDLS and CDR2 YYNGEE come from the germline V gene. The V segment lost 0 bases and the J segment 8 bases; nucleotides outside the gene matches: 8. The CDR3 totals 15 residues. The CDR3 protein is CASSVEAGLVHEQFF. DNA of the CDR3: TGTGCCAGCAGCGTAGAAGCGGGATTAGTCCATGAGCAGTTCTTC.

The chain combines TRBV19 with TRBJ1-1; TRBD1 is a possible D gene (6 bases). The CDR3 totals 14 residues. Trimming removed 6 bases from V and 3 bases from J, with 14 bases in between. Per germline, CDR1 LNHDA and CDR2 SQIVND (reference sequence). The CDR3 sequence: CASSTGFWHTEAFF. The CDR3 bases are TGTGCCAGTAGCACAGGGTTCTGGCACACTGAAGCTTTCTTT.

The rearrangement joins TRBV7-2 to TRBJ2-7; TRBD1 matches at 7 bases. The CDR3 runs to 14 residues. Looked up from germline, CDR1 is SGHTA and CDR2 is FQGNSA. V shed 5 bases, J shed 2 bases, and the junction held 6 bases outside the gene matches. The CDR3: CASSRDSLTYEQYF. The CDR3, as DNA: TGTGCCAGCAGCCGGGACAGCCTTACCTACGAGCAGTACTTC.

The chain couples TRBV2 to TRBJ2-5; 7 positions agree with TRBD1. Germline V gene sequence: CDR1 SNHLY, CDR2 FYNNEI. The CDR3 loop spans 13 amino acids. After removal of 7 bases from V and 5 bases from J, the junction contained 7 bases not matched to a gene. The CDR3 is CASTGGQAETQYF. In nucleotides, the CDR3 is TGTGCCAGCACCGGAGGACAGGCGGAGACCCAGTACTTC.

This rearrangement joins TRBV28 to TRBJ2-3; TRBD2 is a possible D gene (5 bases). The CDR3 length is 13 residues. The germline V gene has CDR1 MDHEN and CDR2 SYDVKM. Trimming left V 7 bases short and J 0 bases short, with 8 bases between. CDR3 coding DNA: TGTGCCAGCATGGGCGGGAGCACAGATACGCAGTATTTT. Translating it yields CASMGGSTDTQYF.

The chain has TRBV7-2 and TRBJ2-1; 8 nucleotides agree with TRBD2. Germline V CDR1 and CDR2: SGHTA, FQGNSA. This CDR3 region has 19 residues. Trimming cost V 2 bases and J 7 bases; bases outside gene matches: 19. CDR3 bases: TGTGCCAGCAGCTTAACCATCTGGGGAGCGGGGGCCTCCGGAAATGAGCAGTTCTTC. It encodes CASSLTIWGAGASGNEQFF.

The rearrangement uses TRBV7-2 and TRBJ1-2; 10 bases match TRBD1. V was clipped by 5 bases and J by 4 bases; unmatched bases: 7. The CDR3 is 15 residues long. CDR1 SGHTA and CDR2 FQGNSA come from the germline V gene. The CDR3 is CASSARQGARYGYTF. Here the CDR3 DNA reads TGTGCCAGCAGCGCCCGACAGGGGGCGCGCTATGGCTACACCTTC.

A few counts support this clone. The V gene is TRBV7-9, the J gene TRBJ1-1; D is unresolved. Between the trimmed V and J ends, which lost 8 bases and 3 bases, there was a span of 10 bases. There are 12 residues in the CDR3. Germline assignment: CDR1 SEHNR and CDR2 FQNEAQ (reference sequence). The CDR3 here is CASLTLYTEAFF. Here the CDR3 DNA reads TGTGCCAGCCTGACACTCTACACTGAAGCTTTCTTT.

The chain combines TRBV10-3 with TRBJ1-2, with D unresolved. Germline V lookup: CDR1 ENHRY, CDR2 SYGVKD. The CDR3 length is 13 residues. V was clipped by 0 bases and J by 1 base, with 3 bases between them. The CDR3 DNA sequence: TGTGCCATCAGTGAGTCTCTTAACTATGGCTACACCTTC. Protein: CAISESLNYGYTF.

This clone was seen once. The chain has TRBV5-1 and TRBJ2-3; 10 nucleotides line up with TRBD2. Germline V CDR1 and CDR2: SGHRS, YFSETQ. The CDR3 spans 16 residues. Trimming removed 3 bases from V and 0 bases from J; junction bases left unmatched: 4. DNA for the CDR3: TGCGCCAGCAGCTCCTTAGCGGGGGGTAGCACAGATACGCAGTATTTT. Encoded protein: CASSSLAGGSTDTQYF.

V gene TRBV30 combines with J gene TRBJ2-6; 7 nucleotides align to TRBD1. The length of the CDR3 is 20 residues. J lost 2 bases, V lost 1 base, and 17 bases had no gene match. CDR1 and CDR2 (germline): GTSNPN, SVGIG (reference sequence). The CDR3 protein is CAWSGCPRGKDFAGANVLTF. CDR3 nucleotides: TGTGCCTGGAGTGGGTGCCCCAGGGGGAAAGATTTTGCTGGGGCCAACGTCCTGACTTTC.

The chain is built from TRBV10-3 and TRBJ1-5; 8 bases match TRBD1. With 10 bases clipped from V and 4 bases from J, the junction kept 12 bases outside the gene matches. The CDR3 is 15 amino acids. Germline loops: CDR1 ENHRY, CDR2 SYGVKD. This CDR3 is CATQGGQDWNQPQHF. In DNA, the CDR3 is TGTGCCACCCAGGGGGGACAGGACTGGAATCAGCCCCAGCATTTT.

The genes are TRBV21-1 and TRBJ2-2; the table's D call TRBD1 went unverified against the DNA. TRBV21-1 is shown as a pseudogene. This CDR3 comprises 15 residues. The chain's CDR3 is CASSRAGEESGELFF. CDR3 coding DNA: TGTGCCAGCAGCAGAGCAGGGGAAGAGAGCGGGGAGCTGTTTTTT.

The CDR3 is CASSSPSSYNEQFF. The CDR3 coding sequence is TGTGCCAGCAGTTCTCCGAGCTCCTACAATGAGCAGTTCTTC. The V gene is TRBV6-6, the J gene TRBJ2-1; D gene unclear. CDR3 length equals 14 residues. V was shortened by 4 bases and J by 0 bases, with 7 bases between the two germline ends. Looked up from germline, CDR1 is MNHNY and CDR2 is SVGAGI (reference sequence).

This clone was recorded only once. The chain couples TRBV5-6 to TRBJ1-4, with D unresolved. This CDR3 is built from 15 residues. V lost 0 bases and J 7 bases, leaving 13 bases between the germline ends. The V gene's germline CDR1 is SGHDT and CDR2 YYEEEE. CDR3 in amino acids: CASSLVFDSGEKLFF. CDR3 coding DNA: TGTGCCAGCAGCTTGGTGTTCGACTCCGGTGAAAAACTGTTTTTT.

This clone appeared a few times. The J gene is TRBJ1-2, the V gene TRBV10-3, with D possibly being TRBD1 (6 bases). Germline V lookup: CDR1 ENHRY, CDR2 SYGVKD. V was pared by 6 bases and J by 6 bases, with 11 bases between. This CDR3 contains 12 residues. The CDR3 coding sequence is TGTGCCATCAGGAGGACAGAGAATGGCTACACCTTC. Encoded protein: CAIRRTENGYTF.